This TCR beta chain was obtained from a study of blood T cell repertoires in COVID-19. Study context: Collection of acute and convalescent COVID-19 samples took place in the United States, Italy and Spain. T cells, B-cell-depleted T cells, or PBMCs provided the cDNA or gDNA that served as material.

Authors' data handling: Reference gene primer amplification in the assay estimated nucleated cell counts. The assay was immunoSEQ multiplex PCR, and TCRdb's table has in-frame clones only and misses some. V, J and clone size reflect that table, while D and trimming were determined from the DNA. The table has 450,000 to 500,000 clones, 80% to 90% seen once. This CDR3 comprises 15 residues. V was cut by 2 bases and J by 5 bases, with 13 bases left in between. Looked up from germline, CDR1 is KGHSH and CDR2 is LQKENI. The J gene is TRBJ1-5, the V gene TRBV18; tentatively, D is TRBD1 (5 bases). This clonotype was sampled from a human donor in a cohort sampled during active COVID-19. The specimen was peripheral blood. The CDR3 loop is CASSPRGNSDQPQHF. CDR3 bases: TGTGCCAGCTCACCAAGGGGCAATAGTGATCAGCCCCAGCATTTT.